The rows below give T cell receptor beta chains drawn from one sample of a study of T cells in Graves' hyperthyroidism and ophthalmopathy. Via MiXCR, TCRdb re-called the multiplex PCR reads, giving one row per CDR3 protein. The repertoire holds about 640,000 distinct CDR3 sequences, with about a fifth as singletons. The specimen sequenced was blood. These receptors all come from a man in his thirties or forties with Graves' ophthalmopathy. CDR3s include the opening cysteine and the closing phenylalanine or tryptophan. Fields, in order: V gene, J gene, D gene, clone size, CDR3 DNA, CDR3 protein. D genes are given only for firm matches. Expanded clones are given a class, and other clones once, few, many or no size at all.

v_gene: TRBV28
j_gene: TRBJ2-3
d_gene: TRBD2
abundance: NA
CDR3nt: TGTGCCAGCAGGCGGGAGGGGGGCGGCACAGATACGCAGTATTTT
CDR3aa: CASRREGGGTDTQYF

v_gene: TRBV3-1
j_gene: TRBJ2-7
d_gene: NA
abundance: NA
CDR3nt: TGTGCCAGCAGCCAAGCCGCGCTATATGAGCAGTACTTC
CDR3aa: CASSQAALYEQYF

v_gene: TRBV5-1
j_gene: TRBJ2-1
d_gene: NA
abundance: many
CDR3nt: TGCGCCAGCAGCTTCGGCCAGGATAGCTACAATGAGCAGTTCTTC
CDR3aa: CASSFGQDSYNEQFF

v_gene: TRBV12-3/TRBV12-4
j_gene: TRBJ2-5
d_gene: TRBD2
abundance: NA
CDR3nt: TGTGCCAGCACCCTAGGGACTAGCGGTCAAGAGACCCAGTACTTC
CDR3aa: CASTLGTSGQETQYF

v_gene: TRBV5-1
j_gene: TRBJ2-1
d_gene: NA
abundance: many
CDR3nt: TGCGCCAGCAGCTCGGCAGGGGACAATGAGCAGTTCTTC
CDR3aa: CASSSAGDNEQFF

v_gene: TRBV20-1
j_gene: TRBJ2-7
d_gene: TRBD1
abundance: NA
CDR3nt: TGCAGTGCTACCGGGACAGGGAACTACGAGCAGTACTTC
CDR3aa: CSATGTGNYEQYF

v_gene: TRBV28
j_gene: TRBJ2-5
d_gene: TRBD2
abundance: many
CDR3nt: TGTGCCAGCAGTTCCATCGGACTAGCGAAGGAGGAGACCCAGTACTTC
CDR3aa: CASSSIGLAKEETQYF

v_gene: TRBV7-9
j_gene: TRBJ2-2
d_gene: NA
abundance: NA
CDR3nt: TGTGCCAGCAGCTCGGGCAGGGATGCCGGGGAGCTGTTTTTT
CDR3aa: CASSSGRDAGELFF

v_gene: TRBV18
j_gene: TRBJ1-4
d_gene: TRBD1
abundance: NA
CDR3nt: TGTGCCAGCTCACCGGGACAGACCGCAACTAATGAAAAACTGTTTTTT
CDR3aa: CASSPGQTATNEKLFF

v_gene: TRBV10-2
j_gene: TRBJ1-1
d_gene: NA
abundance: NA
CDR3nt: TGCGCCAGCAGTGACAAGGGGATGAACACTGAAGCTTTCTTT
CDR3aa: CASSDKGMNTEAFF

v_gene: TRBV7-9
j_gene: TRBJ2-3
d_gene: NA
abundance: NA
CDR3nt: TGTGCCAGCAGCCCCCGGGTATATACGCAGTATTTT
CDR3aa: CASSPRVYTQYF

v_gene: TRBV7-7
j_gene: TRBJ2-2
d_gene: NA
abundance: NA
CDR3nt: TGTGCTAGCAGCCCACGTAGGGCCACCGGGGAGCTGTTTTTT
CDR3aa: CASSPRRATGELFF

v_gene: TRBV7-2
j_gene: TRBJ2-7
d_gene: NA
abundance: many
CDR3nt: TGTGCCAGCAGCCCCCACGGGGGAGCGGCCTCCTACGAGCAGTACTTC
CDR3aa: CASSPHGGAASYEQYF

v_gene: TRBV6-2/TRBV6-3
j_gene: TRBJ2-7
d_gene: TRBD2
abundance: many
CDR3nt: TGTGCCAGCAGTTACGGGGGACTAGCGGGGATCTACGAGCAGTACTTC
CDR3aa: CASSYGGLAGIYEQYF

v_gene: TRBV13
j_gene: TRBJ2-1
d_gene: TRBD2
abundance: few
CDR3nt: TGTGCCAGCAGCTTATTCGGACTAGCAGGTTCCAATGAGCAGTTCTTC
CDR3aa: CASSLFGLAGSNEQFF

v_gene: TRBV19
j_gene: TRBJ1-5
d_gene: NA
abundance: many
CDR3nt: TGTGCCAGTAGTGCATACAGGGATGGCAATCAGCCCCAGCATTTT
CDR3aa: CASSAYRDGNQPQHF

v_gene: TRBV12-3/TRBV12-4
j_gene: TRBJ2-1
d_gene: NA
abundance: few
CDR3nt: TGTGCCAGCAGTTTTGAGGCTACCCAGAGAGATGAGCAGTTCTTC
CDR3aa: CASSFEATQRDEQFF

v_gene: TRBV18
j_gene: TRBJ1-1
d_gene: NA
abundance: NA
CDR3nt: TGTGCCAGCTCACTACCATCTGGGGCGGGCACTGAAGCTTTCTTT
CDR3aa: CASSLPSGAGTEAFF

v_gene: TRBV20-1
j_gene: TRBJ1-1
d_gene: NA
abundance: NA
CDR3nt: TGCAGTGCTATTGGGACCGGGAACACTGAAGCTTTCTTT
CDR3aa: CSAIGTGNTEAFF

v_gene: TRBV9
j_gene: TRBJ1-5
d_gene: NA
abundance: NA
CDR3nt: TGTGCCAGCACCCAAGAGGGGGTACCCAATCAGCCCCAGCATTTT
CDR3aa: CASTQEGVPNQPQHF

v_gene: TRBV12-5
j_gene: TRBJ1-5
d_gene: TRBD1
abundance: few
CDR3nt: TGTGCTAGTGGTTTGGTAACAGGGGATTATAGCAATCAGCCCCAGCATTTT
CDR3aa: CASGLVTGDYSNQPQHF

v_gene: TRBV12-3/TRBV12-4
j_gene: TRBJ1-3
d_gene: NA
abundance: many
CDR3nt: TGTGCCAGCAGTCCTACAGGTGACTCTGGAAACACCATATATTTT
CDR3aa: CASSPTGDSGNTIYF

v_gene: TRBV7-3
j_gene: TRBJ2-2
d_gene: TRBD1
abundance: NA
CDR3nt: TGTGCCAGCAGCTTACAGGGGGCTGGCGGGGAGCTGTTTTTT
CDR3aa: CASSLQGAGGELFF

v_gene: TRBV13
j_gene: TRBJ2-5
d_gene: NA
abundance: many
CDR3nt: TGTGCCAGCAGCTTTAAGACAGAAGAGACCCAGTACTTC
CDR3aa: CASSFKTEETQYF

v_gene: TRBV2
j_gene: TRBJ2-5
d_gene: NA
abundance: many
CDR3nt: TGTGCCAGCATGCGGGAAGAGACCCAGTACTTC
CDR3aa: CASMREETQYF

v_gene: TRBV10-3
j_gene: TRBJ2-3
d_gene: TRBD2
abundance: NA
CDR3nt: TGTGCCACCCAAGCGGGAGGTACGCAGTATTTT
CDR3aa: CATQAGGTQYF

v_gene: TRBV12-3/TRBV12-4
j_gene: TRBJ2-7
d_gene: TRBD1
abundance: many
CDR3nt: TGTGCCAGCAGTTTAAACCTCGGGACAGGGGGATACGAGCAGTACTTC
CDR3aa: CASSLNLGTGGYEQYF

v_gene: TRBV2
j_gene: TRBJ1-1
d_gene: NA
abundance: many
CDR3nt: TGTGCCAGCAGTGAAAGAGTGGACAGTGTAATTGACACTGAAGCTTTCTTT
CDR3aa: CASSERVDSVIDTEAFF

v_gene: TRBV7-3
j_gene: TRBJ2-3
d_gene: NA
abundance: NA
CDR3nt: TGTGCCAGCAGCACAACCCACACAGATACGCAGTATTTT
CDR3aa: CASSTTHTDTQYF

v_gene: TRBV2
j_gene: TRBJ1-4
d_gene: NA
abundance: NA
CDR3nt: TGTGCCAGCCGGGTCTATGAAAAACTGTTTTTT
CDR3aa: CASRVYEKLFF

v_gene: TRBV6-2/TRBV6-3
j_gene: TRBJ2-1
d_gene: TRBD2
abundance: NA
CDR3nt: TGTGCCAGCAGTTACGTGACTAGCGGGAGCTCCTACAATGAGCAGTTCTTC
CDR3aa: CASSYVTSGSSYNEQFF

v_gene: TRBV7-2
j_gene: TRBJ1-5
d_gene: NA
abundance: NA
CDR3nt: TGTGCCAGCAGCCCTCCCGGGAATCAGCCCCAGCATTTT
CDR3aa: CASSPPGNQPQHF

v_gene: TRBV29-1
j_gene: TRBJ1-5
d_gene: NA
abundance: NA
CDR3nt: TGCAGCGTTGGGGGGCGCCAAGATCAGCCCCAGCATTTT
CDR3aa: CSVGGRQDQPQHF

v_gene: TRBV6-1
j_gene: TRBJ2-5
d_gene: NA
abundance: many
CDR3nt: TGTGCCAGCAGTGGCCTGGCAGGGCTGGAAGAGACCCAGTACTTC
CDR3aa: CASSGLAGLEETQYF

v_gene: TRBV28
j_gene: TRBJ2-7
d_gene: NA
abundance: NA
CDR3nt: TGTGCCAGCAGTTTTATAGCGGCAGGGTTCTACGAGCAGTACTTC
CDR3aa: CASSFIAAGFYEQYF